Listed below are T cell receptor beta chains from one sample, sequenced in a study of shared clonotypes between healthy human individuals. This table comes from immunoSEQ multiplex PCR, and its TCRdb copy is limited to in-frame clones, with some not included. The table lists about 2.3 million clones, around 93% of them singletons. Sequenced material: naive CD4+ T cells from PBMCs. The receptor source for this set is a man younger than 35 in good health. Some clones in this sample may be carry-over from other donors' samples. CDR3s include the opening cysteine and the closing phenylalanine or tryptophan. A D gene is named only where the DNA matches it firmly. Expanded clones are given a class, and other clones once, few, many or no size at all.

V	J	D	size	DNA	CDR3
TRBV29-1	TRBJ1-1	NA	NA	TGCAGCGTTGAAGATCAGAGGAGCACTGAAGCTTTCTTT	CSVEDQRSTEAFF
TRBV5-6	TRBJ1-1	NA	NA	TGTGCCAGCAGCTTAAGACAGGTGAACACTGAAGCTTTCTTT	CASSLRQVNTEAFF
TRBV11-3	TRBJ2-3	NA	NA	TGTGCCAGCAGCTTAGGTTTAGCGGCTAGCACAGATACGCAGTATTTT	CASSLGLAASTDTQYF
TRBV5-1	TRBJ2-1	NA	NA	TGCGCCAGCAGTCAAGAAGTGGGAGTTTTAGGCAATGAGCAGTTCTTC	CASSQEVGVLGNEQFF
TRBV7-2	TRBJ2-7	TRBD2	NA	TGTGCCAGCAGCTCAGGACTAGCGGGAGGCGGGTACGAGCAGTACTTC	CASSSGLAGGGYEQYF
TRBV7-3	TRBJ1-1	NA	NA	TGTGCCAGCAGCTTATCGCCCTTCGGGGGGAACACTGAAGCTTTCTTT	CASSLSPFGGNTEAFF
TRBV7-2	TRBJ2-2	TRBD1	once	TGTGCCAGCAGTTCCCAGGGGGCCCCCGGGGAGCTGTTTTTT	CASSSQGAPGELFF
TRBV19	TRBJ1-5	NA	NA	TGTGCCAGTAGTATAGTCCGACGGAGCAATCAGCCCCAGCATTTT	CASSIVRRSNQPQHF
TRBV11-2	TRBJ2-2	NA	once	TGTGCCTGCCGGACCGCGAACACCGGGGAGCTGTTTTTT	CACRTANTGELFF
TRBV6-6	TRBJ1-2	NA	NA	TGTGCCAGCAGTTACTTTGGGGGAACGGATGGCTACACCTTC	CASSYFGGTDGYTF
TRBV27	TRBJ1-3	NA	NA	TGTGCCAGCAGCCCTGGGGTCTATGGAAACACCATATATTTT	CASSPGVYGNTIYF
TRBV30	TRBJ1-4	NA	once	TGTGCCTTGGGATATTATACAACTAATGAAAAACTGTTTTTT	CALGYYTTNEKLFF
TRBV4-1	TRBJ2-2	NA	NA	TGCGCCAGCAGCCAAGGCCAGCCGAACACCGGGGAGCTGTTTTTT	CASSQGQPNTGELFF
TRBV29-1	TRBJ2-2	TRBD2	NA	TGCAGCGTCACCGGACTAGCGGGAGTCACCGGGGAGCTGTTTTTT	CSVTGLAGVTGELFF
TRBV7-2	TRBJ1-5	NA	NA	TGTGCCAGCAGCTTAGCGCCAACGGTAGGGCCCCAGCATTTT	CASSLAPTVGPQHF
TRBV9	TRBJ2-3	TRBD2	NA	TGTGCCAGCAGCACCCGAGCGGGAGTCGGCACAGATACGCAGTATTTT	CASSTRAGVGTDTQYF
TRBV18	TRBJ1-1	NA	NA	TGTGCCAGCTCACCGAGTGTGAACACTGAAGCTTTCTTT	CASSPSVNTEAFF
TRBV27	TRBJ2-7	TRBD2	NA	TGTGCCAGCTCATTACTGGGACTAGCGGGAGGGCCAACCTACGAGCAGTACTTC	CASSLLGLAGGPTYEQYF
TRBV18	TRBJ2-2	TRBD2	NA	TGTGCCAGCTCACTTACTAGCGGAGCGAACACCGGGGAGCTGTTTTTT	CASSLTSGANTGELFF
TRBV28	TRBJ2-2	TRBD2	NA	TGTGCCAGCAGTTTATCGGGGGGGACCGGGGAGCTGTTTTTT	CASSLSGGTGELFF
TRBV9	TRBJ2-7	TRBD2	NA	TGTGCCAGCAGCGTGGGACTAGCGGGGACCTACGAGCAGTACTTC	CASSVGLAGTYEQYF
TRBV28	TRBJ2-1	NA	NA	TGTGCCAGCAAGACAGGTTTCCGTGAGCAGTTCTTC	CASKTGFREQFF
TRBV5-4	TRBJ2-5	TRBD1	NA	TGTGCCAGCAGCTTAGGGACAGGGCTTGAAGAGACCCAGTACTTC	CASSLGTGLEETQYF
TRBV7-2	TRBJ2-3	TRBD2	NA	TGTGCCAGCAGCTTAGCGCGGCGACTAGCGGTGCTGGATACGCAGTATTTT	CASSLARRLAVLDTQYF
TRBV28	TRBJ2-7	TRBD2	NA	TGTGCCCTTACCGGGGAGGGATACAAGCAGTACTTC	CALTGEGYKQYF